What follows is one TCR beta chain and its context. Unique molecular identifiers featured in how the TCRbeta library was prepared. TCRdb itself ran the PCR reads through MiXCR, one entry per CDR3 protein. This sample yields about 980,000 distinct CDR3 sequences, of which less than 30% are seen a single time; roughly 28% belongs to the top ten. CDR1 is SQVTM and CDR2 is ANQGSEA in the germline V gene. This CDR3 comprises 15 residues. Losses at the gene ends were 4 bases for V and 5 bases for J; bases not matched to a gene: 6. The source of the sample is a study of T-cell reconstitution after alpha-beta-depleted transplantation in children.

This receptor was identified in a boy younger than two who had a stem cell transplant for SCID, so the T cells may come from the graft donor. The chain has TRBV29-1 and TRBJ2-2; TRBD1 matches 11 bases. This material consisted of PBMCs, mostly from graft donor cells, taken 360 days after TCRalphabeta/CD19-depleted stem cell transplant. The CDR3: CSVAGQGALTGELFF. CDR3 DNA sequence: TGCAGCGTTGCTGGACAGGGGGCGCTAACCGGGGAGCTGTTTTTT.